This T cell receptor (beta chain) was observed in a study of cytomegalovirus exposure and HLA in healthy donors. PCR involved 60 Vbeta and 13 Jbeta primers. Only in-frame clones appear in the TCRdb table, and some are missing; sequencing was by immunoSEQ multiplex PCR. The data contain 120,000 to 150,000 clones, 75% to 90% of them seen just once; the ten biggest clones take up 1.2%. The CDR3 runs 14 residues. Trimming cost V 4 bases and J 7 bases, with 15 bases left between them. In germline, CDR1 is SGHRS, CDR2 YFSETQ. Overall study findings and caveats: Later findings reportedly placed an Asian-associated ancestry cluster below the roughly 660-donor mean for N-insertions. The authors enumerated 164 TCR beta chains as linked to cytomegalovirus. In a later analysis, V- and J-gene trimming of beta chains associated with a DCLRE1C missense variant, replicated independently. Rare TCR sequences dominated, though some public TCRs recurred in many donors.

As regards this clone: Its target is unknown.

This TCR was sampled from a female donor in good health and CMV-seronegative. The sequenced material came from PBMCs. This chain connects TRBV5-1 to TRBJ1-5; D is possibly TRBD1 (6 bases). CDR3 sequence: CASSPDGGPQPQHF. DNA for the CDR3: TGCGCCAGCAGCCCGGACGGGGGGCCCCAGCCCCAGCATTTT.